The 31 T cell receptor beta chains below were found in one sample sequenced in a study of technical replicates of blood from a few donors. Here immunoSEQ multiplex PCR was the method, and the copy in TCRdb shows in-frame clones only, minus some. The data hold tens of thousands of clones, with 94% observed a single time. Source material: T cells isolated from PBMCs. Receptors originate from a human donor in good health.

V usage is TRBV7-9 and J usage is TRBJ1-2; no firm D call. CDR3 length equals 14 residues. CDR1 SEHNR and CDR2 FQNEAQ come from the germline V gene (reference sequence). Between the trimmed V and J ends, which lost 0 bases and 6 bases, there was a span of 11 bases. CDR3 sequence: CASSLAAAVDGYTF. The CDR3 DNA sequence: TGTGCCAGCAGCTTAGCGGCGGCAGTAGATGGCTACACCTTC.

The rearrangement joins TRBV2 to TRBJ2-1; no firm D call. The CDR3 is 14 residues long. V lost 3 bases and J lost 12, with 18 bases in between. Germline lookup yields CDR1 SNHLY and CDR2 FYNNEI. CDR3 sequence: CASSDTRLGSAQFF. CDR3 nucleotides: TGTGCCAGCAGTGATACCCGCCTGGGCTCTGCGCAGTTCTTC.

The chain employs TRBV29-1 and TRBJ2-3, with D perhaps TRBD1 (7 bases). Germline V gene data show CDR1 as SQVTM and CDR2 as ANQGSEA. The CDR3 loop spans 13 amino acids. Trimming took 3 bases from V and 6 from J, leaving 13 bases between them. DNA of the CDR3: TGCAGCGTTGAGGAGGGGGCGGCGGATACGCAGTATTTT. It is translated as CSVEEGAADTQYF.

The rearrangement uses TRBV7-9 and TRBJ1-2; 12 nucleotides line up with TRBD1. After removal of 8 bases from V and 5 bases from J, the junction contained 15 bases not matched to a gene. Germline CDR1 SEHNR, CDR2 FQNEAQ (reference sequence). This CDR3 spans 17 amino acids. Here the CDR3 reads CASGLLPGTGGGYGYTF. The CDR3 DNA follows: TGTGCCAGCGGACTTCTACCCGGGACAGGGGGCGGGTATGGCTACACCTTC.

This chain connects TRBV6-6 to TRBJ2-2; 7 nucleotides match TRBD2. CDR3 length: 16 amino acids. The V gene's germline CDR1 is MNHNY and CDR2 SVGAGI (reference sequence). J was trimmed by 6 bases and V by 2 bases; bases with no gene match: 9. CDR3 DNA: TGTGCCAGCAGTTACCGGAGCGGGGTCGGTCCCGGGGAGCTGTTTTTT. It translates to CASSYRSGVGPGELFF.

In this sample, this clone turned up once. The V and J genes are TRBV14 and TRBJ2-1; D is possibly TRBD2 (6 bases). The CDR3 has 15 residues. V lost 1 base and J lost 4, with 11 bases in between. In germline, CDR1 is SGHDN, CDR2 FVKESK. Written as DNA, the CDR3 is TGTGCCAGCAGCCAAGCGCCGGGGGAGTACAATGAGCAGTTCTTC. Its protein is CASSQAPGEYNEQFF.

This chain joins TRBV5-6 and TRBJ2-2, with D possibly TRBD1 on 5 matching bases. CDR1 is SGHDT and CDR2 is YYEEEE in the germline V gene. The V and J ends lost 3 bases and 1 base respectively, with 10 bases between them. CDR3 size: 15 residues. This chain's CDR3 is CASSYHDRNTGELFF. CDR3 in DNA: TGTGCCAGCAGCTACCACGACAGGAACACCGGGGAGCTGTTTTTT.

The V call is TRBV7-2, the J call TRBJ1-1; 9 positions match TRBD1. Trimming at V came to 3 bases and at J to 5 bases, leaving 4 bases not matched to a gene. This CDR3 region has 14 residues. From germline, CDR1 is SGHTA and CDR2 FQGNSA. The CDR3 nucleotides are TGTGCCAGCAGCTTTTCGACAGGGGGAACTGAAGCTTTCTTT. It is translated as CASSFSTGGTEAFF.

The CDR3 reads CASSPVGTGYSNQPQHF. The CDR3 DNA sequence: TGTGCCAGCTCACCGGTAGGCACAGGATATAGCAATCAGCCCCAGCATTTT. This chain joins TRBV18 and TRBJ1-5, with a tentative D call TRBD1 (5 bases). V was cut by 3 bases and J by 0 bases, with 15 bases left in between. Germline V lookup: CDR1 KGHSH, CDR2 LQKENI. CDR3 length: 17 residues. Full variable domain (outside the CDR3, taken from reference TRBV18 and TRBJ1-5): NAGVMQNPRHLVRRRGQEARLRCSPMKGHSHVYWYRQLPEEGLKFMVYLQKENIIDESGMPKERFSAEFPKEGPSILRIQQVVRGDSAAYFCASSPVGTGYSNQPQHFGDGTRLSIL.

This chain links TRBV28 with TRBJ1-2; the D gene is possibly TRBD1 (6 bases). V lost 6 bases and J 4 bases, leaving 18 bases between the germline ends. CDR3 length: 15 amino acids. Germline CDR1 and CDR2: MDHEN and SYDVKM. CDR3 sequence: CASRYLGTGIYGYTF. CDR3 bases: TGTGCCAGCAGGTACCTTGGAACAGGGATCTATGGCTACACCTTC.

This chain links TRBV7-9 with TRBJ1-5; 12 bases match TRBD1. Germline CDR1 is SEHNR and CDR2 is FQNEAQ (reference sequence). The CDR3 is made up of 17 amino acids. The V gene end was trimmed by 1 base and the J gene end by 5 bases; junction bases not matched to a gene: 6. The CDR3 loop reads CASSLEGGDRGHQPQHF. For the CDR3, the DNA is TGTGCCAGCAGCTTAGAGGGCGGGGACAGGGGGCATCAGCCCCAGCATTTT.

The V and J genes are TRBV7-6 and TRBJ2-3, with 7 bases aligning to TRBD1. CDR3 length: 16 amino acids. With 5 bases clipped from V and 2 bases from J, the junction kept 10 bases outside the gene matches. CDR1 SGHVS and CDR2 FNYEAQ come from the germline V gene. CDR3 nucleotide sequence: TGTGCCAGCAGCGCCGAAGGGGGCGCGATCACAGATACGCAGTATTTT. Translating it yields CASSAEGGAITDTQYF.

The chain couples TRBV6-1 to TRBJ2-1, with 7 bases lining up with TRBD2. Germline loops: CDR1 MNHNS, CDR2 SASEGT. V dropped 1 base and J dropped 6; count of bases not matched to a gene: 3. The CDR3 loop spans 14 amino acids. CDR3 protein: CASSEDRTSNEQFF. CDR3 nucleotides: TGTGCCAGCAGTGAAGATAGGACTAGCAATGAGCAGTTCTTC.

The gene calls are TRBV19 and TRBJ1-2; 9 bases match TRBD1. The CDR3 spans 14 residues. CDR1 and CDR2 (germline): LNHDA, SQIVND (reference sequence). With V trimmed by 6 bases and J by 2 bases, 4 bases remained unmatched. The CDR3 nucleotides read TGTGCCAGTAGCGACAGGGGGACCAACTATGGCTACACCTTC. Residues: CASSDRGTNYGYTF.

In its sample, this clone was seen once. The CDR3 loop is CASSVSGATLYEQYF. DNA of the CDR3: TGTGCCAGCAGCGTGTCAGGGGCCACCCTCTACGAGCAGTACTTC. The chain recombines TRBV9 with TRBJ2-7, with a possible D match to TRBD1 (6 bases). CDR1 is SGDLS, CDR2 YYNGEE, per germline. V shed 2 bases and J shed 3 bases, with 15 bases lying between them. The CDR3 length is 15 residues.

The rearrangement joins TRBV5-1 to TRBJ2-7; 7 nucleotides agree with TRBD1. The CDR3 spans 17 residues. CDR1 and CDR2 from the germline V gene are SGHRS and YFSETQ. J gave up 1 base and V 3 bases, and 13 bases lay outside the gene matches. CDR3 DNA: TGCGCCAGCAGCTCCAAATCTACCGGGACAGAGTCCTACGAGCAGTACTTC. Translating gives CASSSKSTGTESYEQYF. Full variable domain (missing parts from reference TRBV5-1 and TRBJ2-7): KAGVTQTPRYLIKTRGQQVTLSCSPISGHRSVSWYQQTPGQGLQFLFEYFSETQRNKGNFPGRFSGRQFSNSRSEMNVSTLELGDSALYLCASSSKSTGTESYEQYFGPGTRLTVT.

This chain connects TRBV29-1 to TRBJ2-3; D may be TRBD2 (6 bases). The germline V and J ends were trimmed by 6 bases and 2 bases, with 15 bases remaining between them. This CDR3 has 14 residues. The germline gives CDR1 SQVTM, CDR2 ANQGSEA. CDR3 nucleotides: TGCAGCGTCGCGACTAGTATGATCACAGATACGCAGTATTTT. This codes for CSVATSMITDTQYF.

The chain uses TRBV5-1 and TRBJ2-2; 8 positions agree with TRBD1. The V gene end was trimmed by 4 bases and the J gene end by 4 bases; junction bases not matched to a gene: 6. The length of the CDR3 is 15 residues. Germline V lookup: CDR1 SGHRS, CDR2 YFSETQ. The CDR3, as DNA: TGCGCCAGCAGCGGAGCCGGGACAGGCACCGGGGAGCTGTTTTTT. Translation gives CASSGAGTGTGELFF.

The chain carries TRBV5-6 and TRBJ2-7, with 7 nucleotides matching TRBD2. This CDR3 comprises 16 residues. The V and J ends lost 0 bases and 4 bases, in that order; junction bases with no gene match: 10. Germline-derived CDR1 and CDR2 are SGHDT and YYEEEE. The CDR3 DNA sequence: TGTGCCAGCAGCTTGGTCCGCCTAGCGGACTCTTACGAGCAGTACTTC. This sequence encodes CASSLVRLADSYEQYF.

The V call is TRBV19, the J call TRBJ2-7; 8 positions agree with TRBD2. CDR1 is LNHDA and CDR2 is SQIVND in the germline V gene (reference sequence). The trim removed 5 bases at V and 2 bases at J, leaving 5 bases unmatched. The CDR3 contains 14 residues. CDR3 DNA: TGTGCCAGTAGTCATACTAGCGGAGCCTACGAGCAGTACTTC. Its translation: CASSHTSGAYEQYF.

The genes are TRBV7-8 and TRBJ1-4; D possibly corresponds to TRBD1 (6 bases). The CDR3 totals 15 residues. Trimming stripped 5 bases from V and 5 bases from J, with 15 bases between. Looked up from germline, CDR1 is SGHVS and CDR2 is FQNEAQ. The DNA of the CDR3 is TGTGCCAGCAGCCCACCCCGGGGGGCAAATGAAAAACTGTTTTTT. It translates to CASSPPRGANEKLFF.

In DNA, the CDR3 is TGTGCCAGCAGCCAAGTCTCTTACGGGACGAACACCGGGGAGCTGTTTTTT. Translation gives CASSQVSYGTNTGELFF. The chain uses TRBV4-2 and TRBJ2-2, with a tentative D call TRBD2 (5 bases). V lost 1 base and J 0 bases, leaving 12 bases between the germline ends. The CDR3 runs to 17 residues. Germline CDR1 reads LGHNA; CDR2 reads YNFKEQ.

CDR3 sequence: CASSPQDMDTQYF. The CDR3 DNA follows: TGTGCCAGCAGCCCCCAGGACATGGATACGCAGTATTTT. The rearrangement joins TRBV7-3 to TRBJ2-3; tentative D call: TRBD1 (5 bases). Germline V gene data show CDR1 as SGHTA and CDR2 as FQGTGA. The CDR3 sequence is 13 residues long. Trimming took 5 bases from V and 6 from J, leaving 12 bases between them.

CDR3 sequence reads: CASSLGLAGSEQYF. The CDR3 DNA sequence: TGTGCCAGCAGCTTAGGTCTAGCGGGGTCCGAGCAGTACTTC. The rearrangement uses TRBV7-6 and TRBJ2-7; TRBD2 matches 9 bases. The CDR3 consists of 14 residues. The J segment lost 6 bases and the V segment lost 1 base, leaving 4 bases of the junction unmatched. The germline CDR1 and CDR2 sequences are SGHVS and FNYEAQ.

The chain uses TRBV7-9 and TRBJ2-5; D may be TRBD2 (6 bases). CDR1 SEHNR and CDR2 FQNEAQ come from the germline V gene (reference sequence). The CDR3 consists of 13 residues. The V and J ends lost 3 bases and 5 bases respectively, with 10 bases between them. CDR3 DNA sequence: TGTGCCAGCAGCTTCGGGGGAGAGGAGACCCAGTACTTC. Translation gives CASSFGGEETQYF.

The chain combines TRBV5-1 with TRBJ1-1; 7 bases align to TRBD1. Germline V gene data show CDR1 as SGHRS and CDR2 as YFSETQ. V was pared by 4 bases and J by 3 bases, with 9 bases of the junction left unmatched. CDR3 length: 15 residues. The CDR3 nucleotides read TGCGCCAGCAGCCCCGACAGGGTATGGGACACTGAAGCTTTCTTT. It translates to CASSPDRVWDTEAFF. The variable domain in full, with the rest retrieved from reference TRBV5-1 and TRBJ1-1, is KAGVTQTPRYLIKTRGQQVTLSCSPISGHRSVSWYQQTPGQGLQFLFEYFSETQRNKGNFPGRFSGRQFSNSRSEMNVSTLELGDSALYLCASSPDRVWDTEAFFGQGTRLTVV.

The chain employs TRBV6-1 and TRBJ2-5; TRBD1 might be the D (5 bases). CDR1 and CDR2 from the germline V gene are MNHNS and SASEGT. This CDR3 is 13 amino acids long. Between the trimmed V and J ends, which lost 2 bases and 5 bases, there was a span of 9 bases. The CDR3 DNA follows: TGTGCCAGCAGTGAACGGGCAGGGGAGACCCAGTACTTC. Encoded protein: CASSERAGETQYF.

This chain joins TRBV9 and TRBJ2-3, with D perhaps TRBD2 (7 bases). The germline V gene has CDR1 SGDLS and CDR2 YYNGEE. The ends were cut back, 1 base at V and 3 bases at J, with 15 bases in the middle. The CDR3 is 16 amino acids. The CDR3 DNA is TGTGCCAGCAGCGTATTTGGGGGGGGCGGAACAGATACGCAGTATTTT. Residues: CASSVFGGGGTDTQYF.

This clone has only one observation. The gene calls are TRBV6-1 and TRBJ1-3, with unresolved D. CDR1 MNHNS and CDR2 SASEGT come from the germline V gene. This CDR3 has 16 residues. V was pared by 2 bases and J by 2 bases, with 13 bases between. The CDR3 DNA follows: TGTGCCAGCAGTGAACTTCGAGGCACTGCTGGAAACACCATATATTTT. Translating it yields CASSELRGTAGNTIYF.

CDR3 nucleotides: TGTGCCAGCGAGAATTTTTTCCCGGGACTAGCGAACACCGGGGAGCTGTTTTTT. Translating gives CASENFFPGLANTGELFF. The chain is built from TRBV25-1 and TRBJ2-2, with 8 bases that match TRBD2. Trimming removed 8 bases from V and 0 bases from J; junction bases left unmatched: 14. The CDR3 is 18 residues long. Germline loops: CDR1 MGHDK, CDR2 SYGVNS.

CDR3 protein: CASSTSDRGHVPDTQYF. The CDR3 DNA reads TGTGCCAGCAGCACTTCGGACAGGGGGCATGTTCCAGATACGCAGTATTTT. V is TRBV7-9 and J is TRBJ2-3; 11 nucleotides agree with TRBD1. V lost 5 bases to trimming and J lost 4 bases; unmatched junction nucleotides: 11. The CDR3 length is 17 residues. Germline V gene data show CDR1 as SEHNR and CDR2 as FQNEAQ (reference sequence).